Each of the 6 T cell receptor beta chains below was sequenced from the same sample in a study of identical twins. MiXCR, run by TCRdb on the 5' RACE reads, gives a single entry per CDR3 protein. The data show about 220,000 distinct CDR3 sequences, 6% to 8% seen once. This sample was also put to use in a study of yellow fever vaccine responses in identical twins.

The sequencing sample was made of CD8+ T cells sorted from blood. Every receptor here comes from a woman aged 18-29 years in good health.

The sample holds a few counts of this clonotype. V is TRBV12-3 or TRBV12-4 and J is TRBJ2-1; 12 bases are shared with TRBD2. The CDR3 is 14 residues long. Trimming cost V 7 bases and J 8 bases; bases outside gene matches: 6. CDR3 sequence (DNA): TGTGCCAGCACCAAGACTAGCGGGAGCTATGAGCAGTTCTTC. Amino acids: CASTKTSGSYEQFF.

This clonotype was picked up many times. This sequence joins TRBV7-9 and TRBJ2-1, with 11 bases fitting TRBD1. This CDR3 is 17 amino acids long. The germline gives CDR1 SEHNR, CDR2 FQNEAQ (reference sequence). V was clipped by 4 bases and J by 10 bases; unmatched bases: 15. The CDR3 loop reads CASSYGTGGYTHSEQFF. The CDR3 DNA is TGTGCCAGCAGCTACGGGACAGGGGGTTACACTCATTCGGAGCAGTTCTTC.

This clonotype was observed many times. V and J are TRBV5-1 and TRBJ2-7; no clear D. Germline V lookup: CDR1 SGHRS, CDR2 YFSETQ. V was cut by 4 bases and J by 5 bases, with 13 bases left in between. The CDR3 is 13 residues long. As DNA, the CDR3 is TGCGCCAGCAGCGTTGGGATATCCCACGAGCAGTACTTC. Translated: CASSVGISHEQYF.

This clonotype showed up many times. The genes are TRBV5-1 and TRBJ2-1; 8 nucleotides agree with TRBD2. The germline V gene encodes CDR1 SGHRS and CDR2 YFSETQ. Trimming cost V 6 bases and J 7 bases; bases outside gene matches: 21. The CDR3 is 18 residues long. The CDR3 spells CASTLVLAGPSAGNEQFF. As DNA, the CDR3 is TGCGCCAGCACTTTGGTTCTAGCGGGCCCTTCGGCAGGGAATGAGCAGTTCTTC.

This clonotype has just a few counts. The CDR3 region is CASSYRDRSTDTQYF. CDR3 nucleotides: TGTGCCAGCAGCTACCGGGACCGAAGCACAGATACGCAGTATTTT. V usage is TRBV7-7 and J usage is TRBJ2-3; possibly TRBD1 or TRBD2 for D (5 bases each). V was trimmed by 4 bases and J by 0 bases, leaving 11 bases between them. The CDR3 extends over 15 amino acids. Germline CDR1 SSHAT, CDR2 FNYEAQ (reference sequence).

In its sample, this clonotype was seen a few times. The chain uses TRBV10-3 and TRBJ2-1; D remains ambiguous. CDR1 and CDR2 (germline): ENHRY, SYGVKD. CDR3 length equals 17 residues. The germline V and J ends were trimmed by 0 bases and 0 bases, with 12 bases remaining between them. In DNA form, the CDR3 reads TGTGCCATCAGTGAGTCCCCGGACCAATACTCCTACAATGAGCAGTTCTTC. The encoded protein is CAISESPDQYSYNEQFF.